Listed here are 26 T cell receptor beta chains from one sample, sequenced in a study of beta chain features in type 1 diabetes. Every bit of the isolated RNA underwent reverse transcription, so sequencing read expressed TCRB transcripts. This table comes from immunoSEQ multiplex PCR, and its TCRdb copy is limited to in-frame clones, with some not included. The sample lists around 350,000 clones, 10% to 15% occurring once. Input material: naive CD4+ T cells from blood. The receptor source for this set is a man between 18 and 35 years old in good health.

This clone was counted only a few times. The gene calls are TRBV30 and TRBJ2-7, with 11 bases lining up with TRBD1. Germline V gene lookup returns CDR1 GTSNPN and CDR2 SVGIG (reference sequence). The CDR3 covers 14 residues. Trimming cost V 3 bases and J 6 bases; bases outside gene matches: 7. The DNA of the CDR3 is TGTGCCTGGAGGAAGGGGACAGGGGGGGGCGAGCAGTACTTC. This translates into CAWRKGTGGGEQYF.

This clone was seen a handful of times. Other DNA sequences in the sample encode the same CDR3. This chain connects TRBV7-2 to TRBJ2-7; D is perhaps TRBD2 (7 bases). Germline V gives CDR1 SGHTA, CDR2 FQGNSA. The CDR3 is made up of 14 amino acids. Trimming stripped 0 bases from V and 2 bases from J, with 8 bases between. CDR3 residues: CASSLAGGPYEQYF. The CDR3 DNA sequence: TGTGCCAGCAGCTTAGCCGGGGGGCCCTACGAGCAGTACTTC.

This chain links TRBV18 with TRBJ2-3, with 7 bases lining up with TRBD1. The length of the CDR3 is 14 residues. Per the germline V gene, CDR1 is KGHSH and CDR2 is LQKENI. V lost 2 bases, J lost 6 bases, and 5 bases stayed unmatched. CDR3 in DNA: TGTGCCAGCTCACCAGTAGGGGGCGCCGATACGCAGTATTTT. As protein: CASSPVGGADTQYF.

This chain links TRBV7-2 with TRBJ2-1, with D possibly being TRBD1 (5 bases). The CDR3 has 13 residues. CDR1 is SGHTA and CDR2 is FQGNSA in the germline V gene. The V end lost 1 base, the J end lost 12 bases, and 13 bases lay between the germline ends. CDR3 sequence: CASSLDGRELQFF. CDR3 sequence (DNA): TGTGCCAGCAGCTTAGATGGCAGGGAATTGCAGTTCTTC.

The chain links TRBV30 to TRBJ2-7; 7 positions match TRBD2. The germline V gene encodes CDR1 GTSNPN and CDR2 SVGIG (reference sequence). The V segment lost 5 bases and the J segment 6 bases; nucleotides outside the gene matches: 4. The CDR3 extends over 11 amino acids. The CDR3 DNA follows: TGTGCCTGGGGGAGGGGTCCCGAGCAGTACTTC. It codes for CAWGRGPEQYF.

This clone was counted between two and nine times. One junction end does not reproduce the germline sequence, and a read error may be involved. The rearrangement joins TRBV5-4 to TRBJ2-1, with D possibly matching TRBD2 (5 bases). Germline V gene data show CDR1 as SGHNT and CDR2 as YYREEE (reference sequence). The CDR3 loop spans 16 amino acids. The CDR3 sequence is CASSFLKSAGYNEQFF. The CDR3 nucleotides are TGCGCCAGCAGCTTCCTCAAGTCGGCGGGCTACAATGAGCAGTTCTTC. Full variable domain (rest looked up from reference TRBV5-4 and TRBJ2-1): ETGVTQSPTHLIKTRGQQVTLRCSSQSGHNTVSWYQQALGQGPQFIFQYYREEENGRGNFPPRFSGLQFPNYSSELNVNALELDDSALYLCASSFLKSAGYNEQFFGPGTRLTVL.

In its sample, this clone was seen a few times. The rearrangement joins TRBV19 to TRBJ2-6; possibly TRBD1 for D (6 bases). This CDR3 contains 16 residues. Trimming cost V 6 bases and J 2 bases, with 14 bases left between them. Germline lookup yields CDR1 LNHDA and CDR2 SQIVND (reference sequence). The CDR3 spells CASRTISGAGANVLTF. The CDR3 coding sequence is TGTGCCAGTAGGACGATCTCAGGGGCTGGGGCCAACGTCCTGACTTTC.

This clone has only a few counts. The chain joins TRBV7-2 to TRBJ2-7; 7 nucleotides agree with TRBD2. J lost 2 bases, V lost 4 bases, and 5 bases had no gene match. CDR3 size: 14 residues. Germline lookup yields CDR1 SGHTA and CDR2 FQGNSA. The CDR3 spells CASSSTAGTYEQYF. The CDR3 DNA follows: TGTGCCAGCAGCTCAACAGCGGGAACCTACGAGCAGTACTTC.

A few counts support this clone. The V and J genes are TRBV2 and TRBJ1-5; D may be TRBD1 (5 bases). The CDR3 consists of 15 residues. Deletions cut 2 bases from V and 7 bases from J, with 15 bases between. From germline, CDR1 is SNHLY and CDR2 FYNNEI. For the CDR3, the DNA is TGTGCCAGCAGTGAACGTGGACACGACAACCAGCCCCAGCATTTT. This sequence encodes CASSERGHDNQPQHF.

This clone was seen a handful of times. This chain joins TRBV9 and TRBJ2-3, with D possibly matching TRBD2 (5 bases). Per the germline V gene, CDR1 is SGDLS and CDR2 is YYNGEE. Trimming removed 0 bases from V and 4 bases from J, with 9 bases in between. This CDR3 comprises 14 residues. The DNA of the CDR3 is TGTGCCAGCAGCGTAGAGCTAGCCTCAGATACGCAGTATTTT. It encodes CASSVELASDTQYF.

V and J are TRBV15 and TRBJ2-7; D may be TRBD1 (6 bases). Per the germline V gene, CDR1 is LNHNV and CDR2 is YYDKDF (reference sequence). The CDR3 has 14 amino acids. The germline V and J ends were trimmed by 4 bases and 5 bases, with 15 bases remaining between them. In nucleotides, the CDR3 is TGTGCCACCAGCACAGTCAGGGGAATCGACGAGCAGTACTTC. Translating it yields CATSTVRGIDEQYF.

Only a few counts were recorded for this clone. The chain uses TRBV25-1 and TRBJ2-7, with TRBD1 identical over 7 bases. The CDR3 consists of 16 residues. Germline assignment: CDR1 MGHDK and CDR2 SYGVNS. The junction had 8 bases not matched to a gene; V was cut back by 3 bases and J by 0 bases. CDR3 nucleotides: TGTGCCAGCAGTGATCCCCCGGGACAGAGCTCCTACGAGCAGTACTTC. Translated, it gives CASSDPPGQSSYEQYF.

This clone was detected only a few times. The V call is TRBV4-1, the J call TRBJ1-5, with 10 nucleotides matching TRBD1. After removal of 1 base from V and 7 bases from J, the junction contained 7 bases not matched to a gene. CDR1 MGHRA and CDR2 YSYEKL come from the germline V gene. The CDR3 contains 16 residues. Here the CDR3 DNA reads TGCGCCAGCAGCCAAGGGGCCGGGACAGGGGAACAGCCCCAGCATTTT. It translates to CASSQGAGTGEQPQHF.

This clone was detected only a few times. The rearrangement links TRBV5-4 to TRBJ2-2; TRBD2 agrees at 12 bases. Germline trimming cut 0 bases from V and 5 bases from J; bases unmatched to any gene: 8. The CDR3 covers 18 residues. In germline, CDR1 is SGHNT, CDR2 YYREEE (reference sequence). Here the CDR3 reads CASSLVLAGGQVTGELFF. The CDR3 nucleotides are TGTGCCAGCAGCTTGGTACTAGCGGGGGGCCAAGTAACCGGGGAGCTGTTTTTT.

This clone was counted between two and nine times. This chain joins TRBV20-1 and TRBJ2-7; D remains ambiguous. The CDR3 consists of 11 residues. CDR1 and CDR2 from the germline V gene are DFQATT and SNEGSKA (reference sequence). V lost 6 bases and J lost 2, with 8 bases in between. Here the CDR3 DNA reads TGCAGTGCGACGGAGACCTACGAGCAGTACTTC. Translation: CSATETYEQYF.

This chain uses TRBV9 with TRBJ2-3, with 10 positions matching TRBD2. Looked up from germline, CDR1 is SGDLS and CDR2 is YYNGEE. The CDR3 totals 14 residues. V lost 4 bases, J lost 3 bases, and 2 bases stayed unmatched. CDR3 in DNA: TGTGCCAGCAGCCGAGCGGGAGGGACAGATACGCAGTATTTT. It encodes CASSRAGGTDTQYF. Full variable domain (missing parts from reference TRBV9 and TRBJ2-3): DSGVTQTPKHLITATGQRVTLRCSPRSGDLSVYWYQQSLDQGLQFLIQYYNGEERAKGNILERFSAQQFPDLHSELNLSSLELGDSALYFCASSRAGGTDTQYFGPGTRLTVL.

This clone was picked up many times. The chain uses TRBV27 and TRBJ2-3; D remains ambiguous. V lost 5 bases to trimming and J lost 6 bases, with 6 bases between them. CDR3 length equals 11 residues. Germline V gives CDR1 MNHEY, CDR2 SMNVEV (reference sequence). CDR3 residues: CASSGWDTQYF. The CDR3, as DNA: TGTGCCAGCAGTGGCTGGGATACGCAGTATTTT.

The gene calls are TRBV7-9 and TRBJ2-3, with 8 bases lining up with TRBD2. With 7 bases clipped from V and 6 bases from J, the junction kept 12 bases outside the gene matches. The germline V gene has CDR1 SEHNR and CDR2 FQNEAQ (reference sequence). This CDR3 is 15 amino acids long. Here the CDR3 DNA reads TGTGCCAGCAACCCCCCGGGACTAGTGTCGGATACGCAGTATTTT. It yields the protein CASNPPGLVSDTQYF. Combining the CDR3 with reference TRBV7-9 and TRBJ2-3 gives the whole variable domain DTGVSQNPRHKITKRGQNVTFRCDPISEHNRLYWYRQTLGQGPEFLTYFQNEAQLEKSRLLSDRFSAERPKGSFSTLEIQRTEQGDSAMYLCASNPPGLVSDTQYFGPGTRLTVL.

A remark on this clone: Additional DNA sequences in this sample encode the identical CDR3. This sequence joins TRBV28 and TRBJ2-1; a weak D match, TRBD2 (6 bases). Germline loops: CDR1 MDHEN, CDR2 SYDVKM. The CDR3 spans 15 residues. Trimming shortened V by 2 bases and J by 1 base, and 9 bases separated the two germline ends. The CDR3 region is CASSLAGGSYNEQFF. The CDR3 DNA reads as TGTGCCAGCAGTTTAGCCGGGGGATCCTACAATGAGCAGTTCTTC.

V gene TRBV2 combines with J gene TRBJ2-1; 11 bases are a match to TRBD2. CDR1 SNHLY and CDR2 FYNNEI come from the germline V gene. The CDR3 sequence is 14 residues long. J lost 11 bases, V lost 6 bases, and 9 bases had no gene match. The CDR3 is CASRLAGGPQKQFF. The CDR3 DNA sequence: TGTGCCAGCAGGTTAGCGGGAGGGCCTCAAAAGCAGTTCTTC.

The table lists this clone with a few counts. This rearrangement joins TRBV7-2 to TRBJ2-7, with D possibly matching TRBD1 (6 bases). The V end was cut by 3 bases, the J end by 2 bases, with 8 bases between. Germline values: CDR1 SGHTA, CDR2 FQGNSA. The CDR3 is 13 residues long. The CDR3 spells CASSFDRTYEQYF. The CDR3 region has the DNA TGTGCCAGCAGCTTCGACAGGACCTACGAGCAGTACTTC.

CDR3 in amino acids: CASSLEGGFGDEQYF. CDR3 DNA sequence: TGTGCCAGCAGCTTGGAGGGAGGGTTCGGCGACGAGCAGTACTTC. The genes are TRBV5-4 and TRBJ2-7; 7 bases map to TRBD2. The J segment lost 5 bases and the V segment lost 0 bases, leaving 8 bases of the junction unmatched. The CDR3 loop spans 15 amino acids. Germline CDR1 and CDR2: SGHNT and YYREEE (reference sequence).

This clone has a handful of counts. V usage is TRBV18 and J usage is TRBJ2-5; D gene unclear. The CDR3 covers 12 residues. The V gene's germline CDR1 is KGHSH and CDR2 LQKENI. With 3 bases removed from V and 4 bases from J, the gap between germline ends came to 6 bases. CDR3: CASSPGVETQYF. The DNA for the CDR3 is TGTGCCAGCTCACCCGGTGTAGAGACCCAGTACTTC.

V is TRBV7-3 and J is TRBJ2-1; tentatively, D is TRBD2 (5 bases). The CDR3 totals 14 residues. V was clipped by 5 bases and J by 2 bases, with 10 bases between them. Germline CDR1 is SGHTA and CDR2 is FQGTGA. The CDR3: CASSVSGTYNEQFF. CDR3 bases: TGTGCCAGCAGCGTCTCCGGGACCTACAATGAGCAGTTCTTC.

This clone was found a few times. The genes are TRBV7-2 and TRBJ2-1; D is possibly TRBD2 (6 bases). From germline, CDR1 is SGHTA and CDR2 FQGNSA. V lost 0 bases, J lost 8 bases, and 17 bases lay in between. The CDR3 is 16 amino acids. CDR3 sequence: CASSLASLARRDEQFF. The DNA of the CDR3 is TGTGCCAGCAGCTTAGCGAGCCTAGCGCGCCGCGATGAGCAGTTCTTC.

The table lists this clone with a few counts. The V call is TRBV6-5, the J call TRBJ1-5, with 8 positions matching TRBD1. CDR3 length: 15 residues. Looked up from germline, CDR1 is MNHEY and CDR2 is SVGAGI. V dropped 8 bases and J dropped 4; count of bases not matched to a gene: 10. In DNA, the CDR3 is TGTGCCAGCCGACGAGGAACAGGGGGGAATCAGCCCCAGCATTTT. Translation gives CASRRGTGGNQPQHF.